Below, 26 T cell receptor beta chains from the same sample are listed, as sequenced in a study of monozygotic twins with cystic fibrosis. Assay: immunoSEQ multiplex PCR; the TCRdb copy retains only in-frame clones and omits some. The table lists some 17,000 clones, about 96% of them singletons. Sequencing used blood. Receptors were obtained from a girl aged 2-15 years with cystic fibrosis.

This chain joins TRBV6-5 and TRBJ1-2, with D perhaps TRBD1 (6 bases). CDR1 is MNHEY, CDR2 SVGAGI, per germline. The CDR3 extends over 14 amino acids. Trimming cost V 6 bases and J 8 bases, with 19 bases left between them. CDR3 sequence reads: CASSLNEDRFGYTF. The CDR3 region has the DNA TGTGCCAGCAGCCTAAACGAAGACAGGTTCGGCTACACCTTC.

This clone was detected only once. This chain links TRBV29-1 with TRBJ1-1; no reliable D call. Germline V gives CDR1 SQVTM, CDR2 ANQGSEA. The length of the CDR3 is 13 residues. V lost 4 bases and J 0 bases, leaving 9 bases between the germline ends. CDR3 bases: TGCAGCGTTGGTCGGCATTTGAACACTGAAGCTTTCTTT. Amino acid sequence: CSVGRHLNTEAFF. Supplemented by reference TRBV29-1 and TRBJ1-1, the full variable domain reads SAVISQKPSRDICQRGTSLTIQCQVDSQVTMMFWYRQQPGQSLTLIATANQGSEATYESGFVIDKFPISRPNLTFSTLTVSNMSPEDSSIYLCSVGRHLNTEAFFGQGTRLTVV.

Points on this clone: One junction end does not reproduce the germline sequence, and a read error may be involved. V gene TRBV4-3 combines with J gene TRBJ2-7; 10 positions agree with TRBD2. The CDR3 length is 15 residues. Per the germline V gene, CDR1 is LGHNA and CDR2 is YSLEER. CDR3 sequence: CASSQLAGVSSEQYF. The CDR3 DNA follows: TGCGCCAGCAGCCAACTAGCGGGGGTATCCTCCGAGCAGTACTTC.

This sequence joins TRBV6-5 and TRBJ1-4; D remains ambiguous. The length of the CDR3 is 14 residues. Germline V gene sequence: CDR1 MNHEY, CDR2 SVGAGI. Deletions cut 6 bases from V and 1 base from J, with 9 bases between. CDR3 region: CASSQPGTNEKLFF. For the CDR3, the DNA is TGTGCCAGCAGCCAACCGGGAACTAATGAAAAACTGTTTTTT.

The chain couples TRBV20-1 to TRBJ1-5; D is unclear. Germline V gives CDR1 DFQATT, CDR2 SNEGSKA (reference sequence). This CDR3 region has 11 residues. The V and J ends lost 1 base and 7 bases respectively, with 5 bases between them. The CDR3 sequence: CSARGSQPQHF. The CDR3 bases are TGCAGTGCTAGAGGATCCCAGCCCCAGCATTTT.

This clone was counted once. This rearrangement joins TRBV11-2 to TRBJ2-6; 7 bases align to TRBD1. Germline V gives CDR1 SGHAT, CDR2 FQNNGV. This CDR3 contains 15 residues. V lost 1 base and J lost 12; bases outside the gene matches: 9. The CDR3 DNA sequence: TGTGCCAGCAGCTTAGGCTTAGGACAGGTCAGCGTCCTGACTTTC. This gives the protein CASSLGLGQVSVLTF.

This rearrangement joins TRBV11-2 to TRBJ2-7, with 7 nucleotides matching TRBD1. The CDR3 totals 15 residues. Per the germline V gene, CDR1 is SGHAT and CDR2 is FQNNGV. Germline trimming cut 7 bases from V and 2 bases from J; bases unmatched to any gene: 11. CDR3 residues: CASNLLTGATYEQYF. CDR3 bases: TGTGCCAGCAACCTCTTAACAGGGGCCACCTACGAGCAGTACTTC. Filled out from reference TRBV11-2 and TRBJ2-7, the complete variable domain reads EAGVAQSPRYKIIEKRQSVAFWCNPISGHATLYWYQQILGQGPKLLIQFQNNGVVDDSQLPKDRFSAERLKGVDSTLKIQPAKLEDSAVYLCASNLLTGATYEQYFGPGTRLTVT.

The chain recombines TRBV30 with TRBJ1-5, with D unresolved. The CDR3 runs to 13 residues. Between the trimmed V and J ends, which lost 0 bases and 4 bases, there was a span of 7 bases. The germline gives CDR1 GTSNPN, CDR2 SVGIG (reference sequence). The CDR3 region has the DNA TGTGCCTGGAGTGTTGACCGAAATCAGCCCCAGCATTTT. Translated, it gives CAWSVDRNQPQHF.

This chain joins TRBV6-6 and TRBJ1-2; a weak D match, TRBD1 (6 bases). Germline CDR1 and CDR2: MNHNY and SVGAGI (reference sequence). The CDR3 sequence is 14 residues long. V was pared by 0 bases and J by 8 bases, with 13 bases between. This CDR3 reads CASSYSVDRTGYTF. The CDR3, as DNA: TGTGCCAGCAGTTACTCGGTGGACAGAACAGGCTACACCTTC.

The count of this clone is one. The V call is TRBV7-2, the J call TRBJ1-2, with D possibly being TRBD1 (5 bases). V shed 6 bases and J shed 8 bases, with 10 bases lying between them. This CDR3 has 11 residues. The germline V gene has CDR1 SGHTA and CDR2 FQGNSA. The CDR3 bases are TGTGCCAGCAGGAAACAGGAGGGCTACACCTTC. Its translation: CASRKQEGYTF. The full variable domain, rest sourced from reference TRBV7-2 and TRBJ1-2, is GAGVSQSPSNKVTEKGKDVELRCDPISGHTALYWYRQSLGQGLEFLIYFQGNSAPDKSGLPSDRFSAERTGGSVSTLTIQRTQQEDSAVYLCASRKQEGYTFGSGTRLTVV.

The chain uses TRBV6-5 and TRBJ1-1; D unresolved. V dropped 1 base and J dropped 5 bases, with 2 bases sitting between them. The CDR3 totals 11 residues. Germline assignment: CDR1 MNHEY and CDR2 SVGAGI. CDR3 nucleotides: TGTGCCAGCAGTTACTATACTGAAGCTTTCTTT. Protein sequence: CASSYYTEAFF.

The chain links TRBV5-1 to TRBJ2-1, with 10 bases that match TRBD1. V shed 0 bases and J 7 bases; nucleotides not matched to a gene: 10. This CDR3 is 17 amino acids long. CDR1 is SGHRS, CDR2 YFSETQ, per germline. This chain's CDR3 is CASSLDPADRGRNEQFF. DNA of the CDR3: TGCGCCAGCAGCTTGGACCCCGCAGACAGGGGGCGAAATGAGCAGTTCTTC.

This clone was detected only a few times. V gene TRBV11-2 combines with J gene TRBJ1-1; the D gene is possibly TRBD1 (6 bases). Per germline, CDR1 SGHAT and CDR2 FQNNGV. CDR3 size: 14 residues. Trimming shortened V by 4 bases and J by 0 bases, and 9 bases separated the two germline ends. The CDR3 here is CASSSGQLNTEAFF. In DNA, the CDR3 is TGTGCCAGCAGCTCCGGACAGCTGAACACTGAAGCTTTCTTT.

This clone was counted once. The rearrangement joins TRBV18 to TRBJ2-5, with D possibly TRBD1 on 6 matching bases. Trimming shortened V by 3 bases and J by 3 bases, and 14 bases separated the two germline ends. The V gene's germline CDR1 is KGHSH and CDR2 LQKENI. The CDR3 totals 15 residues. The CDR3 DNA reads TGTGCCAGCTCACCGCAGCAGGGGTCCGAAGAGACCCAGTACTTC. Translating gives CASSPQQGSEETQYF.

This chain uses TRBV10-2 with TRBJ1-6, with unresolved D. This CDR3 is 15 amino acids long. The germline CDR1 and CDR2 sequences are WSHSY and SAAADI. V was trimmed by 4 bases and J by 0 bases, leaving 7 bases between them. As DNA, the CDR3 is TGCGCCAGCAGTGTCGGATACTCCTATAATTCACCCCTCCACTTT. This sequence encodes CASSVGYSYNSPLHF.

CDR3 coding DNA: TGTGCCAGCAGTCGGAGGGTTAGCACAGATACGCAGTATTTT. Its protein is CASSRRVSTDTQYF. V is TRBV28 and J is TRBJ2-3; the D gene is possibly TRBD2 (6 bases). Germline V gene lookup returns CDR1 MDHEN and CDR2 SYDVKM. Between the trimmed V and J ends, which lost 5 bases and 0 bases, there was a span of 9 bases. The CDR3 runs to 14 residues. The whole variable domain, remainder taken from reference TRBV28 and TRBJ2-3, is DVKVTQSSRYLVKRTGEKVFLECVQDMDHENMFWYRQDPGLGLRLIYFSYDVKMKEKGDIPEGYSVSREKKERFSLILESASTNQTSMYLCASSRRVSTDTQYFGPGTRLTVL.

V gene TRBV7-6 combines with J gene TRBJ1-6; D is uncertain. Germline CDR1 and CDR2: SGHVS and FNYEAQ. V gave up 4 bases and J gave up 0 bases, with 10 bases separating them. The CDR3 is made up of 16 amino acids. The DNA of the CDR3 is TGTGCCAGCAGCTCGGGTACCCGCTCCTATAATTCACCCCTCCACTTT. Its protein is CASSSGTRSYNSPLHF.

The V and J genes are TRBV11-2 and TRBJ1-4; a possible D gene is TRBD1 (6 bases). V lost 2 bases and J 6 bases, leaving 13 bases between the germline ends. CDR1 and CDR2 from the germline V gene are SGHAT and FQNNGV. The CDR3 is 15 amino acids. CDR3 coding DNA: TGTGCCAGCAGCTTAAACGGGGGGCTCGATGAAAAACTGTTTTTT. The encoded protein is CASSLNGGLDEKLFF.

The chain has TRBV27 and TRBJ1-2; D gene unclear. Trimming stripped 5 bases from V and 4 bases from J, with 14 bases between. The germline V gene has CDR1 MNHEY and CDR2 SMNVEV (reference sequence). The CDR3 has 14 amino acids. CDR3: CASSQAGPIYGYTF. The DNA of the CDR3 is TGTGCCAGCAGTCAAGCCGGACCGATCTATGGCTACACCTTC.

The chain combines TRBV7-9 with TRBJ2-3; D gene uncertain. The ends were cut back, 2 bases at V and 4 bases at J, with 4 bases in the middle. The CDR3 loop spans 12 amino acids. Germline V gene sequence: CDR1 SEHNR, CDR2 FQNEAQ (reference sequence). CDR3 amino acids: CASSLSADTQYF. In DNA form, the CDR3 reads TGTGCCAGCAGCTTATCTGCAGATACGCAGTATTTT.

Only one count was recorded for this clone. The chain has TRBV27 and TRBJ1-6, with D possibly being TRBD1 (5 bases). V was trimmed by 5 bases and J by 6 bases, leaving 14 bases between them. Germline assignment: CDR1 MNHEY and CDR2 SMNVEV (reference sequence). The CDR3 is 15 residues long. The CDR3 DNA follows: TGTGCCAGCAGTCGCCTGGAAGGGGCTAATTCACCCCTCCACTTT. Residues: CASSRLEGANSPLHF.

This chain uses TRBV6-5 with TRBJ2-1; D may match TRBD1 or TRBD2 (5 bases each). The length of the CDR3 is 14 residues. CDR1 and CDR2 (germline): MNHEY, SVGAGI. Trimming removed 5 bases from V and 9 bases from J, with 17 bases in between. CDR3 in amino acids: CASSPGTPGVEQFF. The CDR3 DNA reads TGTGCCAGCAGTCCCGGGACCCCCGGCGTTGAGCAGTTCTTC.

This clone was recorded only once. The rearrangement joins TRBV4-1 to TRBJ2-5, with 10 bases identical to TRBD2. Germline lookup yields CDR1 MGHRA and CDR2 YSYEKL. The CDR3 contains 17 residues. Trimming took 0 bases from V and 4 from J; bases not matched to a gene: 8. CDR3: CASSQDELAGHIETQYF. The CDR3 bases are TGCGCCAGCAGCCAAGATGAACTAGCGGGGCATATAGAGACCCAGTACTTC.

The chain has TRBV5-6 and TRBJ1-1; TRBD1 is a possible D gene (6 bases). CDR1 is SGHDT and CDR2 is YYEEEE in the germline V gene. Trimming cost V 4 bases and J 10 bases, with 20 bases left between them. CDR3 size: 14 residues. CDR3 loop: CASSLGGLDTIAFF. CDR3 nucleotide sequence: TGTGCCAGCAGCCTGGGGGGCTTAGATACTATAGCTTTCTTT.

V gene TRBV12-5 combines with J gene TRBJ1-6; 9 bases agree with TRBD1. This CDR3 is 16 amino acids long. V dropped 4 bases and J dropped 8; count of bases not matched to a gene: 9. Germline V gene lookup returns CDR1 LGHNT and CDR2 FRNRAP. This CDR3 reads CASGSIGQGPDSPLHF. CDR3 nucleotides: TGTGCTAGTGGTTCGATAGGACAGGGGCCGGATTCACCCCTCCACTTT.

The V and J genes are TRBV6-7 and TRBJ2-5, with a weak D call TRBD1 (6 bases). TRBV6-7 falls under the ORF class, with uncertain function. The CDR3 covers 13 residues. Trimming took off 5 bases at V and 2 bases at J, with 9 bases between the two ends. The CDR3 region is CASSDGQQETQYF. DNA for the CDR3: TGTGCCAGCAGTGACGGACAGCAAGAGACCCAGTACTTC.